The sequence of this T cell receptor (beta chain) was determined in a study of blood T cells in healthy people across ages (dated by TCRdb to the mid-2010s). With respect to the entire study: In model experiments, template switching captured roughly one uniquely barcoded TCR beta cDNA molecule for every two T cells. The study measured age-related changes in TCR beta repertoire diversity using deep sequencing normalized with unique cDNA molecular identifiers. The donors were divided into four age groups: young (average approximately 16 years), middle-aged (under 40), aged (about 61) and long-lived (around 80). Donors of different ages were randomly distributed across sequencing lanes to avoid experimental bias. Two additional independent replicas of 1 million unique cDNA reads from the same blood draw were analyzed for two donors (one aged 18 to 29 and one aged 80 or older).

This clonotype was detected only a few times. The target of this receptor is not known. No base-level quality is on record; no much larger clone is a single base apart. Taken from cysteine to phenylalanine, the CDR3 has 12 residues. Here the CDR3 DNA is all that survives: 36 bases in frame from base 1. V is cut by 2 bases and J by 4 bases, and the space between the germline ends is 5 bases. The germline V gene (reference sequence) sets CDR1 to LNHDA and CDR2 to SQIVND. Donors were roughly 40 systemically healthy Caucasian individuals from Russia aged roughly 6 to 95 years. Around 9.8 milliliters of peripheral blood were collected from each donor into EDTA-treated Vacutainer tubes. Ficoll-Paque density-gradient centrifugation was used to isolate PBMCs, with at least 7 million per sample. Total RNA was extracted from PBMCs with Trizol reagent, with at least 5 micrograms obtained per sample. Naive CD45RAhigh/CD27high T cell percentages were measured by flow cytometry on a PBMC aliquot from every donor.

On the study overall, not on this receptor specifically: As age increased, observed TCR beta diversity per million T cells dropped in a roughly linear way, and a significant reduction was already evident by age 40. Compared with the aged group, the long-lived group had more naive CD4+ T cells, fewer expanded clones and increased TCR diversity, a pattern suggesting age selection. There was a strong correlation between observed TCR beta diversity and the percentage of naive T cells measured by flow cytometry. Conclusive comparison of naive and antigen-experienced compartments was prevented by the profiling of bulk unsorted PBMCs. Estimates of total diversity based on one million sequenced T cells were regarded as lower bounds and as underestimates. Donor CMV infection status was unknown, potentially confounding age-related changes in expanded clonotypes.

The library was built by means of 5' RACE. A second PCR of about 7 to 12 cycles was performed with a sample-barcoded 5' primer and a J-beta primer mix. Each TCR beta cDNA molecule received a unique molecular identifier from a template-switch 5' adaptor carrying 12 random nucleotides. Each sample yielded at least 3 million CDR3-containing paired-end reads. First-strand cDNA synthesis was performed from all RNA using the Mint cDNA synthesis kit, with priming by a TRBC-specific oligonucleotide. Following uracil-DNA glycosylase treatment, a first 18-cycle PCR with universal primers M1SS and BC2_uni_R was performed on all cDNA. As for the authors' bioinformatics: For normalization, 1 million high-quality reads were randomly selected from each sample, with every read carrying a distinct molecular identifier. Instead of being binned into consensus sequences, reads with shared molecular identifiers were discarded. MiTCR, run with a Q25 quality threshold and the strictest error-elimination algorithm, handled CDR3 identification, clonotype clustering and error correction. A nonparametric unseen species model with Euler transformation was used to estimate a lower bound on total TCR beta diversity. In TCRdb, the public reads were trimmed at Q25 with fastp and aligned with MiXCR, with productive beta chains retained. Each record represents a unique CDR3 protein, reported with the most common genes and DNA among its rows. It is TCRdb's table, rather than the study itself, that gives the V and J calls and clone size. Counted in this sample were 1.8 million or so distinct CDR3 sequences; 30% to 40% of them appeared once. The ten largest make up roughly 23% of the sample.

Specimen: blood. The chain employs TRBV19 and TRBJ2-5, with an unclear D gene assignment. This receptor was identified in a human donor in good health. The DNA sequence follows: TGTGCCAGTAGTATAACTCGAGAGACCCAGTACTTC. This gives the protein CASSITRETQYF.